The clone carrying this T cell receptor (beta chain) was found a few times. Its specificity is unknown. This record comes from a study of CD8 T cells in ankylosing spondylitis. Each CDR3 protein gets one entry after TCRdb re-called the 5' RACE reads with MiXCR. The table includes 200,000 to 250,000 distinct CDR3 sequences, approximately 20% detected once. Points from the study as a whole: There was a TCR beta motif, made of several highly homologous variants, that appeared characteristic of ankylosing spondylitis blood. Disease-associated clonotypes exhibited CD8+ identity and were relatively infrequent in peripheral blood.

Germline CDR1 and CDR2: SGHKS and YYEKEE (reference sequence). The V gene lost 0 bases and the J gene lost 10 bases, with 4 bases spanning the gap. The CDR3 contains 11 residues. This clonotype was obtained from a male donor with ankylosing spondylitis. The sample consisted of blood, either unsorted or a sorted T cell fraction (not recorded which). The V gene is TRBV5-5, the J gene TRBJ2-2; D uncertain. CDR3 coding DNA: TGTGCCAGCAGCTTGGGTGTGGAGCTGTTTTTT. Protein sequence: CASSLGVELFF.